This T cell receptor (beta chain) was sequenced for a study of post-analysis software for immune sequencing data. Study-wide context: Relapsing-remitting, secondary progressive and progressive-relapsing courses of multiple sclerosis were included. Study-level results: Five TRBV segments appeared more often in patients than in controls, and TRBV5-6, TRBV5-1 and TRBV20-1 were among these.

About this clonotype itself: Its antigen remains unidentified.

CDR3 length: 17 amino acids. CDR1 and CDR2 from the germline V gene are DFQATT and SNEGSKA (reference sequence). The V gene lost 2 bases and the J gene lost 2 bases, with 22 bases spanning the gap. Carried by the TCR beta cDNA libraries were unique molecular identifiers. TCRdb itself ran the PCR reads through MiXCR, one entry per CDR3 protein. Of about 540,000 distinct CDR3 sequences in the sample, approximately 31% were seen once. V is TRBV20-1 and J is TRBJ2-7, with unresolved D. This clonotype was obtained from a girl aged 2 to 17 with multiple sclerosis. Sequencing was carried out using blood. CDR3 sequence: CSARYIRATPKAYEQYF. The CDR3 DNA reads TGCAGTGCTAGATATATAAGGGCGACACCCAAGGCCTACGAGCAGTACTTC.